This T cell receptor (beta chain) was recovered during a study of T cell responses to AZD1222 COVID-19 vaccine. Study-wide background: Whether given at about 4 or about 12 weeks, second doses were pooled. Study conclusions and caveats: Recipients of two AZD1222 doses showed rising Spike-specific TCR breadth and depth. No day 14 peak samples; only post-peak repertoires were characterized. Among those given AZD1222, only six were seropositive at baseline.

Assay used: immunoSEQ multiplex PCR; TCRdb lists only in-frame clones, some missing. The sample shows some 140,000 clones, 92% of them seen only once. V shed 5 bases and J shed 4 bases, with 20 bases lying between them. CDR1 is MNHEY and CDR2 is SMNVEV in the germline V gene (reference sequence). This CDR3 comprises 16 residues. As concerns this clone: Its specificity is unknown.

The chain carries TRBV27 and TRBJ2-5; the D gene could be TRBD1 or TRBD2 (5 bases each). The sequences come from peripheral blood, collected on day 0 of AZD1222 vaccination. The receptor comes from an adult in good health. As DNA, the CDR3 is TGTGCCAGCAGTCGGCGGACTCTTTCCGGGGCAGAGACCCAGTACTTC. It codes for CASSRRTLSGAETQYF.